What follows are 19 T cell receptor beta chains derived from one specimen sequenced in a study of Graves' ophthalmopathy and Graves' hyperthyroidism. TCR beta CDR3 amplification used RNA transcripts. After a first-round RT-PCR with HTBI primers, a second-round multiplex PCR was run. Via MiXCR, TCRdb re-called the multiplex PCR reads, giving one row per CDR3 protein. Of around 1.1 million distinct CDR3 sequences listed, roughly 35% are singletons. Sequencing used peripheral blood or thyroid tissue (not recorded which). These receptors originate from an adult man with Graves' hyperthyroidism.

This clonotype was recorded a few times. The V call is TRBV20-1, the J call TRBJ1-1; a possible D gene is TRBD1 (5 bases). Germline CDR1 reads DFQATT; CDR2 reads SNEGSKA (reference sequence). CDR3 length: 15 residues. V lost 0 bases, J lost 0 bases, and 11 bases lay in between. The CDR3 DNA sequence: TGCAGTGCTAGAGATCCCAGGGCCATGAACACTGAAGCTTTCTTT. Translation gives CSARDPRAMNTEAFF.

As regards this clonotype: A much larger clone lies a single base off, so this may be a read error. The chain's CDR3 is CASRSPGGRNEQYF. CDR3 coding DNA: TGTGCCAGTCGTTCGCCGGGAGGGCGGAACGAGCAGTACTTC. This chain joins TRBV19 and TRBJ2-7; 8 bases are shared with TRBD2. The CDR3 runs to 14 residues. CDR1 is LNHDA and CDR2 is SQIVND in the germline V gene (reference sequence). Losses at the gene ends were 8 bases for V and 5 bases for J; bases not matched to a gene: 11.

The V gene is TRBV24-1, the J gene TRBJ1-5, with 9 positions matching TRBD1. Germline lookup yields CDR1 KGHDR and CDR2 SFDVKD. The CDR3 totals 14 residues. The junction had 5 bases not matched to a gene; V was cut back by 6 bases and J by 6 bases. CDR3 coding DNA: TGTGCCACCAGTTACCCGGACAGGGGTCAGCCCCAGCATTTT. Translating gives CATSYPDRGQPQHF.

This sequence joins TRBV7-2 and TRBJ2-5; 8 bases match TRBD2. Germline CDR1 is SGHTA and CDR2 is FQGNSA. J lost 0 bases, V lost 5 bases, and 8 bases had no gene match. The CDR3 has 16 amino acids. CDR3 nucleotides: TGTGCCAGCAGCCCCGCGGGGGGCCGGTACCAAGAGACCCAGTACTTC. Translated: CASSPAGGRYQETQYF.

This clonotype was observed at least ten times. V is TRBV7-2 and J is TRBJ2-5; 7 bases align to TRBD2. The CDR3 length is 17 residues. Germline V gene lookup returns CDR1 SGHTA and CDR2 FQGNSA. V lost 1 base and J lost 7; bases outside the gene matches: 15. The CDR3 DNA follows: TGTGCCAGCAGCTTAGTGAGCGGGGAATCGACGGGAGGGACCCAGTACTTC. As protein: CASSLVSGESTGGTQYF.

CDR3 residues: CASSLFQGIRYEKLFF. The CDR3 DNA reads TGCGCCAGCAGCTTGTTCCAGGGGATTAGATATGAAAAACTGTTTTTT. The V and J genes are TRBV5-1 and TRBJ1-4; tentative D call: TRBD1 (6 bases). The V end lost 1 base, the J end lost 6 bases, and 16 bases lay between the germline ends. The CDR3 spans 16 residues. CDR1 is SGHRS, CDR2 YFSETQ, per germline.

This clonotype was detected many times. The CDR3 sequence is CSARGFSETQYF. The CDR3 DNA reads TGCAGTGCTAGAGGGTTTTCGGAGACCCAGTACTTC. The chain employs TRBV20-1 and TRBJ2-5; no reliable D call. Trimming removed 1 base at V and 5 bases at J, with 8 bases between. Germline CDR1 reads DFQATT; CDR2 reads SNEGSKA (reference sequence). The CDR3 runs to 12 residues.

The chain links TRBV7-9 to TRBJ2-2; tentatively, D is TRBD1 (5 bases). This CDR3 comprises 16 residues. The germline V gene has CDR1 SEHNR and CDR2 FQNEAQ (reference sequence). The V gene lost 3 bases and the J gene lost 3 bases, with 14 bases spanning the gap. CDR3 in DNA: TGTGCCAGCAGCTTTGAAAGGGGCGGCGACACCGGGGAGCTGTTTTTT. Residues: CASSFERGGDTGELFF.

J is TRBJ2-7 and V is TRBV12-3 or TRBV12-4; D is unclear. Deletions cut 3 bases from V and 6 bases from J, with 9 bases between. The CDR3 contains 12 residues. CDR3 coding DNA: TGTGCCAGCAGTTTTAATGGGGTCGAGCAGTACTTC. It translates to CASSFNGVEQYF.

This clonotype was found many times. The V call is TRBV7-9, the J call TRBJ2-7; 7 positions match TRBD1. The CDR3 length is 15 residues. V gave up 6 bases and J gave up 0 bases; unmatched junction bases: 8. Germline loops: CDR1 SEHNR, CDR2 FQNEAQ (reference sequence). The CDR3: CASSYPGQSSYEQYF. CDR3 bases: TGTGCCAGCAGTTATCCGGGACAGAGCTCCTACGAGCAGTACTTC. Filled out from reference TRBV7-9 and TRBJ2-7, the complete variable domain reads DTGVSQNPRHKITKRGQNVTFRCDPISEHNRLYWYRQTLGQGPEFLTYFQNEAQLEKSRLLSDRFSAERPKGSFSTLEIQRTEQGDSAMYLCASSYPGQSSYEQYFGPGTRLTVT.

CDR3 in amino acids: CASSLVGGGNEQFF. For the CDR3, the DNA is TGTGCCAGCAGCTTAGTAGGGGGGGGCAATGAGCAGTTCTTC. V is TRBV7-2 and J is TRBJ2-1, with D maybe TRBD2 (7 bases). Germline V gene data show CDR1 as SGHTA and CDR2 as FQGNSA. The CDR3 is made up of 14 amino acids. V gave up 1 base and J gave up 6 bases, with 10 bases separating them.

This clonotype was detected many times. The chain links TRBV29-1 to TRBJ1-1, with a weak D call TRBD1 (5 bases). The germline gives CDR1 SQVTM, CDR2 ANQGSEA. The CDR3 length is 11 residues. As DNA, the CDR3 is TGCGGGGGGGGAATGAACACTGAAGCTTTCTTT. It yields the protein CGGGMNTEAFF.

This sequence joins TRBV25-1 and TRBJ2-5; D unresolved. From germline, CDR1 is MGHDK and CDR2 SYGVNS. With 6 bases removed from V and 2 bases from J, the gap between germline ends came to 16 bases. The CDR3 is 15 amino acids. CDR3 amino acids: CASSLVGRRQETQYF. CDR3 nucleotide sequence: TGTGCCAGCAGCTTAGTGGGCAGAAGACAAGAGACCCAGTACTTC.

This clonotype has ten or more counts. The chain employs TRBV10-3 and TRBJ1-6; TRBD1 aligns across 11 bases. The CDR3 spans 18 residues. Germline V lookup: CDR1 ENHRY, CDR2 SYGVKD. Trimming at V came to 6 bases and at J to 4 bases, leaving 11 bases not matched to a gene. The CDR3 coding sequence is TGTGCCATCAGACCGGGACAGGGGGACCGGCGTTATAATTCACCCCTCCACTTT. This encodes CAIRPGQGDRRYNSPLHF.

This clonotype was seen at least ten times. The chain combines TRBV29-1 with TRBJ1-3; TRBD1 matches 9 bases. Trimming cost V 4 bases and J 5 bases; bases outside gene matches: 15. The germline V gene has CDR1 SQVTM and CDR2 ANQGSEA. This CDR3 is built from 17 residues. DNA for the CDR3: TGCAGCGTTGCCGGGACAGGGAATCTTGGACATAGAAACACCATATATTTT. Its translation is CSVAGTGNLGHRNTIYF.

This clonotype was recorded at least ten times. V and J are TRBV20-1 and TRBJ1-6, with D unresolved. Per the germline V gene, CDR1 is DFQATT and CDR2 is SNEGSKA (reference sequence). This CDR3 comprises 15 residues. V shed 0 bases and J shed 5 bases, with 11 bases lying between them. This CDR3 is CSARDSGNHNSPLHF. Here the CDR3 DNA reads TGCAGTGCTAGAGATTCAGGAAACCATAATTCACCCCTCCACTTT.

J is TRBJ2-7 and V is TRBV20-1; 12 bases are a match to TRBD2. From germline, CDR1 is DFQATT and CDR2 SNEGSKA (reference sequence). The CDR3 runs to 14 residues. The CDR3 sequence: CSQTSGSYLGEQYF. The CDR3 bases are TGCAGCCAGACTAGCGGGAGCTACCTGGGTGAGCAGTACTTC.

This clonotype was counted between two and nine times. The rearrangement links TRBV7-9 to TRBJ2-7; 10 nucleotides align to TRBD2. The ends lost 5 bases at V and 3 bases at J; junction bases unmatched: 7. Germline V gene data show CDR1 as SEHNR and CDR2 as FQNEAQ (reference sequence). The length of the CDR3 is 15 residues. The CDR3 here is CASSVGLADFYEQYF. As DNA, the CDR3 is TGTGCCAGCAGCGTAGGACTAGCGGATTTCTACGAGCAGTACTTC. Full variable domain (missing parts from reference TRBV7-9 and TRBJ2-7): DTGVSQNPRHKITKRGQNVTFRCDPISEHNRLYWYRQTLGQGPEFLTYFQNEAQLEKSRLLSDRFSAERPKGSFSTLEIQRTEQGDSAMYLCASSVGLADFYEQYFGPGTRLTVT.

This clonotype was seen many times. V and J are TRBV7-2 and TRBJ1-6; a possible D gene is TRBD1 (5 bases). Trimming pared 6 bases from V and 4 bases from J, leaving 10 bases between. The CDR3 spans 14 residues. CDR1 SGHTA and CDR2 FQGNSA come from the germline V gene. CDR3 loop: CASSLQGYNSPLHF. In nucleotides, the CDR3 is TGTGCCAGCAGTCTGCAGGGTTATAATTCACCCCTCCACTTT.